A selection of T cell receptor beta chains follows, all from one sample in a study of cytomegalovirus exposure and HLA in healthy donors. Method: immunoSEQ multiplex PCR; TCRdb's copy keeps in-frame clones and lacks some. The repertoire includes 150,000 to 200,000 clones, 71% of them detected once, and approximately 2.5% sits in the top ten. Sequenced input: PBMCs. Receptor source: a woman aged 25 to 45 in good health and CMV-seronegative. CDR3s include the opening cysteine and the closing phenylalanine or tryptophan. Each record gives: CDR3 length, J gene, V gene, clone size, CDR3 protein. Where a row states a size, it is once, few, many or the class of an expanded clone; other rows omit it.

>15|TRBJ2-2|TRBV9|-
CASSLAGSNTGELFF
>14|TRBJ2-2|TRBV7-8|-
CASSLRTDTGELFF
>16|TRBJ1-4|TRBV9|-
CASSGSQGLGNEKLFF
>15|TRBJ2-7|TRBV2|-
CASREAGQSPYEQYF
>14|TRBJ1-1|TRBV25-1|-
CASPNDRFNTEAFF
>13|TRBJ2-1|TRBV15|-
CATSRSGGNEQFF
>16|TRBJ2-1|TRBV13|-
CASSPQGLAGYNEQFF
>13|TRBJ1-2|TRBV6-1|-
CASSRDRNYGYTF
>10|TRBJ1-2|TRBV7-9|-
CSSSPRGYTF
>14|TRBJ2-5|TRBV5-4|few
CASSNSGSRETQYF
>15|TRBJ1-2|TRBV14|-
CASSQIGRAKGGYTF
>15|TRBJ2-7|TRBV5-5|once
CASSLLAGASYEQYF
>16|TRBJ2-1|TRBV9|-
CASSVPLAGGLNEQFF
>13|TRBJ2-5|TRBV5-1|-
CASSPGLQETQYF
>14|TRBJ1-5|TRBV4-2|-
CASSQDPGVQPQHF
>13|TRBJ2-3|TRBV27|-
CASSFLAGPTQYF
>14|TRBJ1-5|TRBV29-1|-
CSVGVSQGNQPQHF
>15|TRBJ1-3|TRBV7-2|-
CASSLGSRSGNTIYF
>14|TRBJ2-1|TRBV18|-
CASSPQSGRAFVFF
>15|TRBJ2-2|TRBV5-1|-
CASSLRQGATGELFF
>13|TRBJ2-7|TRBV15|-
CATSRDRGYEQYF
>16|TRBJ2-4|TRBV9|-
CASSPTPGGSLYIQYF
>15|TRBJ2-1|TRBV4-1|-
CASSLSPAGGNEQFF
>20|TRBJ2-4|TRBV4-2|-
CASSLDRTSGGAGVQNIQYF
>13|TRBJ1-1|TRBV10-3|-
CAIRLDLNTEAFF
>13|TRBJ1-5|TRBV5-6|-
CASSRTGNQPQHF
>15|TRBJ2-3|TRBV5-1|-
CASSPGQFSTDTQYF
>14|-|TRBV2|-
CATVRGTGSYEQYF
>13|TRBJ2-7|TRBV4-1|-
CASSQEDRGEQYF
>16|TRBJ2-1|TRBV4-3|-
CASSQGGRGGEVEQFF
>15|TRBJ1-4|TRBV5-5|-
CASSLRTVANEKLFF
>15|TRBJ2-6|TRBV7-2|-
CASSPDISGANVLTF
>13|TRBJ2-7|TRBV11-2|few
CASSPRGIGEQYF
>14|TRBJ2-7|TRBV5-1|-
CASRFGGGGWEQYF
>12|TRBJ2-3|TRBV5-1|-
CASSARIDTQYF
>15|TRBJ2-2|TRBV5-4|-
CASSLGTENTGELFF
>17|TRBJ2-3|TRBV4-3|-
CASSQDQAGGGTDTQYF
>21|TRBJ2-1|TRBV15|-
CATSSGIGGRGGGGLYNEQFF
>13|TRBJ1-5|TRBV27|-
CASSLGGVQPQHF
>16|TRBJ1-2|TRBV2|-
CASSEAPTGEAYGYTF
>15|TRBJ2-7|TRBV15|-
CATREQGAPAYEQYF
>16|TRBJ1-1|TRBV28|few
CASSSYPTGAGTEAFF
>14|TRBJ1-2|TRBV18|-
CASSPGQGYYGYTF
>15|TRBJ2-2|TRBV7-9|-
CASSLAGANTGELFF
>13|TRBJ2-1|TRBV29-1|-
CSALSGDYNEQFF
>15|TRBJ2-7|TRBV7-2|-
CASSFFAGAPYEQYF
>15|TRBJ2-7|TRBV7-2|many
CASSLLRGKAHEQYF
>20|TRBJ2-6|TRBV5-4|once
CASSLARDRGFLSGANVLTF
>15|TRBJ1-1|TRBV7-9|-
CASSLVGAGSTEAFF
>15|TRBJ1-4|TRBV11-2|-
CASSPFSGIREKLFF
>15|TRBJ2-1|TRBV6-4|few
CASSLAGGALNEQFF
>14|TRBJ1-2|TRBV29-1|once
CSVVGSLANYGYTF
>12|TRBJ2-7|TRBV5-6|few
CASSLAGNEQYF
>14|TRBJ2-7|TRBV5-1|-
CASSFRDRGYEQYF